Presented here are 13 T cell receptor beta chains from one specimen sequenced in a study of CD8+ T cells in alopecia areata. Indicated treatment: oral pan-JAK inhibitor, 5-10 mg twice daily. cDNA prepared by RNA extraction and subsequent reverse transcription served as the template for sequencing. The protocol was immunoSEQ multiplex PCR, while the TCRdb copy is restricted to in-frame clones and leaves out a portion. The table shows roughly 200,000 clones, with 40% to 45% occurring only once. The specimen comprised CD4+ T cells sorted from blood, sampled at approximately week 36, from a patient treated with tofacitinib. These receptors were taken from a human donor with alopecia areata.

This sequence joins TRBV30 and TRBJ2-3; weak D call: TRBD2 (5 bases). From germline, CDR1 is GTSNPN and CDR2 SVGIG (reference sequence). The V end was cut by 3 bases, the J end by 0 bases, with 7 bases between. The CDR3 loop spans 13 amino acids. CDR3 in DNA: TGTGCCTGGAGGGGCGGGAGCACAGATACGCAGTATTTT. Translated: CAWRGGSTDTQYF.

This chain joins TRBV28 and TRBJ2-5, with D unclear. This CDR3 comprises 12 residues. Trimming removed 10 bases from V and 0 bases from J, with 9 bases in between. Germline V lookup: CDR1 MDHEN, CDR2 SYDVKM. CDR3 nucleotides: TGTGCCACCGGACGGAACCAAGAGACCCAGTACTTC. It yields the protein CATGRNQETQYF.

In this sample, this clone turned up a few times. CDR3 sequence (DNA): TGTGCCAGCATATCCCTAGCGGGCGGCTCCTACAATGAGCAGTTCTTC. Amino acid sequence: CASISLAGGSYNEQFF. The chain employs TRBV28 and TRBJ2-1; 8 bases match TRBD2. The CDR3 has 16 amino acids. Germline CDR1 is MDHEN and CDR2 is SYDVKM. Unmatched junction bases numbered 8, after V lost 7 bases and J lost 0 bases.

This clone was found a few times. The chain joins TRBV7-3 to TRBJ2-2; possible D gene TRBD2, 5 bases. The CDR3 is 16 amino acids. Germline assignment: CDR1 SGHTA and CDR2 FQGTGA. The V and J ends lost 2 bases and 2 bases respectively, with 12 bases between them. The CDR3: CASSLVPSTNTGELFF. DNA for the CDR3: TGTGCCAGCAGCTTAGTTCCTAGCACCAACACCGGGGAGCTGTTTTTT.

The DNA for the CDR3 is TGTGCCAGCAGTGTAAACAGGTGGACCTCCTACGAGCAGTACTTC. Translated, it gives CASSVNRWTSYEQYF. The chain is built from TRBV6-5 and TRBJ2-7, with D possibly matching TRBD1 (5 bases). Trimming cost V 5 bases and J 0 bases, with 14 bases left between them. CDR1 is MNHEY, CDR2 SVGAGI, per germline. This CDR3 has 15 residues.

The table lists this clone with a few counts. The V call is TRBV30, the J call TRBJ2-4, with D maybe TRBD2 (5 bases). The CDR3 spans 13 residues. Germline loops: CDR1 GTSNPN, CDR2 SVGIG (reference sequence). Between the trimmed V and J ends, which lost 1 base and 9 bases, there was a span of 13 bases. The CDR3 nucleotides are TGTGCCTGGAGTGCCCGGACTTATGGCATTCAGTACTTC. Its protein product is CAWSARTYGIQYF.

This clone was seen a single time. The genes are TRBV9 and TRBJ1-2; TRBD1 matches at 8 bases. Looked up from germline, CDR1 is SGDLS and CDR2 is YYNGEE. V lost 4 bases and J lost 4; bases outside the gene matches: 12. This CDR3 has 16 amino acids. The CDR3 DNA sequence: TGTGCCAGCAGCCTAACCGGGACAGGCGAACCCTATGGCTACACCTTC. Amino acids: CASSLTGTGEPYGYTF.

The genes are TRBV30 and TRBJ2-3; possibly TRBD1 for D (6 bases). V gave up 2 bases and J gave up 0 bases, with 15 bases separating them. CDR3 length equals 16 residues. Per germline, CDR1 GTSNPN and CDR2 SVGIG (reference sequence). CDR3 in amino acids: CAWSRLLGGSTDTQYF. The CDR3 DNA follows: TGTGCCTGGAGTCGGCTACTAGGGGGAAGCACAGATACGCAGTATTTT.

A few counts support this clone. The chain is built from TRBV4-3 and TRBJ1-2; D call uncertain. The CDR3 sequence is 13 residues long. The V end was cut by 1 base, the J end by 7 bases, with 10 bases between. Germline CDR1 and CDR2: LGHNA and YSLEER. CDR3 sequence: CASSQGGRGGYTF. The CDR3 DNA sequence: TGCGCCAGCAGCCAAGGAGGGCGCGGTGGCTACACCTTC.

J is TRBJ1-1 and V is TRBV30; D is uncertain. The CDR3 runs 11 residues. Germline CDR1 reads GTSNPN; CDR2 reads SVGIG (reference sequence). The V and J ends lost 2 bases and 11 bases respectively, with 12 bases between them. This chain's CDR3 is CAWSLSEGAFF. The DNA for the CDR3 is TGTGCCTGGAGTCTGTCCGAGGGTGCTTTCTTT. Full variable domain (missing parts from reference TRBV30 and TRBJ1-1): SQTIHQWPATLVQPVGSPLSLECTVEGTSNPNLYWYRQAAGRGLQLLFYSVGIGQISSEVPQNLSASRPQDRQFILSSKKLLLSDSGFYLCAWSLSEGAFFGQGTRLTVV.

The rearrangement joins TRBV7-2 to TRBJ1-2; D call uncertain. This CDR3 spans 15 amino acids. V was clipped by 4 bases and J by 8 bases, with 20 bases between them. The V gene's germline CDR1 is SGHTA and CDR2 FQGNSA. The CDR3 DNA sequence: TGTGCCAGCAGCTCCTCCGCCACAAGACCCGGGGGCTACACCTTC. Translating it yields CASSSSATRPGGYTF.

The chain combines TRBV4-2 with TRBJ2-7; TRBD1 might be the D (6 bases). Germline lookup yields CDR1 LGHNA and CDR2 YNFKEQ. V shed 0 bases and J shed 1 base, with 10 bases lying between them. This CDR3 has 15 residues. This CDR3 reads CASSQEIGQSYEQYF. DNA of the CDR3: TGTGCCAGCAGCCAAGAGATCGGACAGTCCTACGAGCAGTACTTC.

This chain links TRBV9 with TRBJ2-3; D is ambiguous. The V end lost 0 bases, the J end lost 3 bases, and 8 bases lay between the germline ends. The CDR3 covers 14 residues. Germline CDR1 SGDLS, CDR2 YYNGEE. For the CDR3, the DNA is TGTGCCAGCAGCGTAGAAGTGCGGACAGATACGCAGTATTTT. As protein: CASSVEVRTDTQYF.